The 9 T cell receptor beta chains below come from one sample, sequenced in a study of blood T cell repertoires in COVID-19. Measured with immunoSEQ multiplex PCR; TCRdb has only the in-frame clones, and not every one. The repertoire holds about 98,000 clones, with 70% to 90% as singletons. The specimen sequenced was peripheral blood. These receptors were obtained from a man in his fifties or sixties with acute or convalescent COVID-19.

V usage is TRBV19 and J usage is TRBJ2-3; TRBD2 matches 8 bases. This CDR3 has 13 residues. Germline CDR1 is LNHDA and CDR2 is SQIVND (reference sequence). J lost 5 bases, V lost 6 bases, and 4 bases had no gene match. The chain's CDR3 is CASRRAGGDTQYF. CDR3 nucleotides: TGTGCCAGTAGAAGGGCGGGGGGAGATACGCAGTATTTT.

This clone was observed once. The rearrangement joins TRBV6-5 to TRBJ1-2; perhaps TRBD1 as D (6 bases). The CDR3 length is 13 residues. The V end was cut by 7 bases, the J end by 4 bases, with 13 bases between. Germline assignment: CDR1 MNHEY and CDR2 SVGAGI. Here the CDR3 reads CASNAGEGYGYTF. In DNA form, the CDR3 reads TGTGCCAGCAACGCAGGGGAAGGCTATGGCTACACCTTC.

The chain has TRBV20-1 and TRBJ1-2; D is perhaps TRBD1 (5 bases). The germline V gene has CDR1 DFQATT and CDR2 SNEGSKA (reference sequence). The CDR3 totals 14 residues. The ends were cut back, 3 bases at V and 6 bases at J, with 17 bases in the middle. The CDR3 sequence: CSASRRTRRHGYTF. Written as DNA, the CDR3 is TGCAGTGCTAGTCGCAGGACACGGCGTCATGGCTACACCTTC.

This rearrangement joins TRBV19 to TRBJ2-3; tentative D call: TRBD2 (6 bases). Trimming took off 5 bases at V and 4 bases at J, with 13 bases between the two ends. CDR3 length: 14 residues. Germline assignment: CDR1 LNHDA and CDR2 SQIVND (reference sequence). CDR3 sequence: CASSAARGADTQYF. The CDR3 nucleotides are TGTGCCAGTAGTGCGGCGCGCGGGGCAGATACGCAGTATTTT.

J is TRBJ1-6 and V is TRBV11-2; tentative D call: TRBD1 (6 bases). Trimming took off 6 bases at V and 0 bases at J, with 12 bases between the two ends. Germline lookup yields CDR1 SGHAT and CDR2 FQNNGV. The CDR3 totals 16 residues. CDR3 DNA: TGTGCCAGCAGGGGGGGGGCACCCTCCTATAATTCACCCCTCCACTTT. Amino acid sequence: CASRGGAPSYNSPLHF. The full variable domain, with the rest looked up from reference TRBV11-2 and TRBJ1-6, is EAGVAQSPRYKIIEKRQSVAFWCNPISGHATLYWYQQILGQGPKLLIQFQNNGVVDDSQLPKDRFSAERLKGVDSTLKIQPAKLEDSAVYLCASRGGAPSYNSPLHFGNGTRLTVT.

V gene TRBV30 combines with J gene TRBJ1-2; 9 bases agree with TRBD1. Germline CDR1 is GTSNPN and CDR2 is SVGIG (reference sequence). V lost 3 bases to trimming and J lost 4 bases; unmatched junction nucleotides: 6. The CDR3 spans 14 residues. The CDR3 DNA is TGTGCCTGGAGGATAGGGACAGGGAGCTATGGCTACACCTTC. Protein product: CAWRIGTGSYGYTF.

This clone was seen a single time. The CDR3, as DNA: TGTGCCAGTAGTATGGTTCTAGCGGGAGAAGGTGAGCAGTTCTTC. This gives the protein CASSMVLAGEGEQFF. This chain connects TRBV19 to TRBJ2-1; 10 bases are shared with TRBD2. CDR1 and CDR2 (germline): LNHDA, SQIVND (reference sequence). The CDR3 consists of 15 residues. V lost 3 bases to trimming and J lost 9 bases; unmatched junction nucleotides: 8.

The rearrangement uses TRBV5-1 and TRBJ2-5; D is unresolved. In germline, CDR1 is SGHRS, CDR2 YFSETQ. V was clipped by 0 bases and J by 3 bases, with 6 bases between them. The CDR3 is 13 amino acids. CDR3 loop: CASSLDSKETQYF. The CDR3 bases are TGCGCCAGCAGCTTGGACAGTAAAGAGACCCAGTACTTC.

V gene TRBV6-1 combines with J gene TRBJ1-2; weak D call: TRBD1 (5 bases). Germline V lookup: CDR1 MNHNS, CDR2 SASEGT. V was clipped by 2 bases and J by 5 bases, with 15 bases between them. The CDR3 totals 15 residues. The CDR3 region is CASSESRGGRYGYTF. CDR3 coding DNA: TGTGCCAGCAGTGAAAGTAGGGGAGGGAGATATGGCTACACCTTC.